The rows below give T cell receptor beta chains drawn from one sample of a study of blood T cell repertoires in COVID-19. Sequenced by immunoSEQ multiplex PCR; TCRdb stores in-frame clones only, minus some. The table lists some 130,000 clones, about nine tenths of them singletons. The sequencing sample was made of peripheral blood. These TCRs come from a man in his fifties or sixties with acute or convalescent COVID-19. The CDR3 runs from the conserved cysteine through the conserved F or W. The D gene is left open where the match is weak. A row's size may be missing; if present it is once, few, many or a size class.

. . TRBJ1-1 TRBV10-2 TGCGCCAGCAGTGGGGGGGAAGTCCCGGTGTCTGAAGCTTTCTTT CASSGGEVPVSEAFF
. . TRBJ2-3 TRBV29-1 TGCAGCGTTGAATCCCAGGGGCTCGCTACAAACACAGATACGCAGTATTTT CSVESQGLATNTDTQYF
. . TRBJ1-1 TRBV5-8 TGTGCCAGCAGCTTGAGCCGCTCGGGCACTGAAGCTTTCTTT CASSLSRSGTEAFF
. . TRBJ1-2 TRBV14 TGTGCCAGCAGCCAGACCGAGGATGGGGCGTACTTC CASSQTEDGAYF
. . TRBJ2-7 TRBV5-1 TGCGCCAGCAGCTTGACAGGAACTTCAAGAAACTACGAGCAGTACTTC CASSLTGTSRNYEQYF
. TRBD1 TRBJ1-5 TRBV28 TGTGCCAGCAGACTTGGACAGGGGATAAGTCAGCCCCAGCATTTT CASRLGQGISQPQHF
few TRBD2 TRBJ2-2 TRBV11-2 TGTGCCAGCAGCTTACGTGCTAGCGGATACATAAACACCGGGGAGCTGTTTTTT CASSLRASGYINTGELFF
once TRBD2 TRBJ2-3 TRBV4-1 TGCGCCAGCAGCCAAGAGAGCGGGGCCGGCGATACGCAGTATTTT CASSQESGAGDTQYF
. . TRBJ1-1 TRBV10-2 TGCGCCAGCATGAGGGAGGACACTGAAGCTTTCTTT CASMREDTEAFF
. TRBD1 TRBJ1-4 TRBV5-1 TGCGCCAGCAGCTTGGAACCTCAGGGGGCGAGGGAAAAACTGTTTTTT CASSLEPQGAREKLFF
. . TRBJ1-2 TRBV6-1 TGTGCCAGCAGTGAAGCAGGGCTGGGGGAGGGTGGCTACACCTTC CASSEAGLGEGGYTF
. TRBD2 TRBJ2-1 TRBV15 TGTGCCACCAGCAGAGACTGGGGACTAGTCAATGAGCAGTTCTTC CATSRDWGLVNEQFF
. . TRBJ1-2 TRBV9 TGTGCCAGCAGCTTCAGTGAAGGCTACACCTTC CASSFSEGYTF
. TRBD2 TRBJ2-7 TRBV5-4 TGTGCCAGCAGCATGGGACTAGTTGTCGCCAACGAGCAGTACTTC CASSMGLVVANEQYF
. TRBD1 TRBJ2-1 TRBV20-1 TGCAGTGCTAGTATGGCGGGACAGGGGCACAATGAGCAGTTCTTC CSASMAGQGHNEQFF
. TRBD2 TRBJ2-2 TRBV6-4 TGTGCCAGCAGCAATCCTACTAGCGGGAGGAACACCGGGGAGCTGTTTTTT CASSNPTSGRNTGELFF
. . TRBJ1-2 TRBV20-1 TGCAGTGCTAACTACTATGGCTACACCTTC CSANYYGYTF
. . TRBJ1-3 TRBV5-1 TGCGCCAGCAGCCCCGGGGACACCATATATTTT CASSPGDTIYF
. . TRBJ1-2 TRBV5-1 TGCGCCAGCAGCCCCGACATGTACTATGGCTACACCTTC CASSPDMYYGYTF
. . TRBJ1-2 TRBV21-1 TGTGCCAGCAGAAAAGGGGACAGGGTGAACTATGGCTACACCTTC CASRKGDRVNYGYTF
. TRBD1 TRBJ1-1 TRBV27 TGTGCCAGCAGACCGGCGGGACAGGGGGGCACTGAAGCTTTCTTT CASRPAGQGGTEAFF
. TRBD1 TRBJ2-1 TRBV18 TGTGCCAGCTCATCAGCCGGGACAGGGGGATGGAATGAGCAGTTCTTC CASSSAGTGGWNEQFF
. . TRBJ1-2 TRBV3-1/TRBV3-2 TGTGCCAGCAGCTCAAGGTCCCGGGGGTGCACCTTC CASSSRSRGCTF
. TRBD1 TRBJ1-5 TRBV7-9 TGTGCCAGCAGCTTCGGGACAGGGGAACAGCCCCAGCATTTT CASSFGTGEQPQHF
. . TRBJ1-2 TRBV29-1 TGCAGCGTCGTAACAGGGTTCTATGGCTACACCTTC CSVVTGFYGYTF
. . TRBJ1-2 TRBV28 TGTGCCAGCAGTTGGGCAGGTTATGGCTACACCTTC CASSWAGYGYTF
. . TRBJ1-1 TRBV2 TGTGCCAGCCGAGGAGCGAACACTGAAGCTTTCTTT CASRGANTEAFF
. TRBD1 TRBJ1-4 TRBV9 TGTGCCAGCAGGGGGACAGGGGGAGAAGAAAAACTGTTTTTT CASRGTGGEEKLFF
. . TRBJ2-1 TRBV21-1 TGTGCCAGCCCTTTCGACAGCCACCTAAACAATGAGCAGTTCTTC CASPFDSHLNNEQFF
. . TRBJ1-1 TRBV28 TGTGCCAGCAACGGTCAGGGAGGTGGGAACACTGAAGCTTTCTTT CASNGQGGGNTEAFF
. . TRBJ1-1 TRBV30 TGTGCCTGGGAGGGGAATGGGTACACTGAAGCTTTCTTT CAWEGNGYTEAFF
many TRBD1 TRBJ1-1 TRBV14 TGTGCCAGCAGAATGCAGGGGGTAAGGGGTGAAGCTTTCTTT CASRMQGVRGEAFF
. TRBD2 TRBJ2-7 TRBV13 TGTGCCAGCAGCCCCCGAGCGGGAGGGGGCTACGAGCAGTATTTC CASSPRAGGGYEQYF
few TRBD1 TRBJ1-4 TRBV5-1 TGCGCCAGCAGCTCGTGGGACAGGGGGTTTGAAAAACTGTTTTTT CASSSWDRGFEKLFF
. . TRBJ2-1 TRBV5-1 TGCGCCAGCAGGACCGACAGACACAATGAGCAGTTCTTC CASRTDRHNEQFF
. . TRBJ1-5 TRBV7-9 TGTGCCAGCAGCTTAGACGGGAATCAGCCCCAGCATTTT CASSLDGNQPQHF
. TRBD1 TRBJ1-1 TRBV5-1 TGCGCCAGCAGCCTAAGACAGGGCAGCACTGAAGCTTTCTTT CASSLRQGSTEAFF
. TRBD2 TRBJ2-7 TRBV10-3 TGTGCCATCAGTGAGTCTCAGCGGGGGGGATCTTACGAGCAGTACTTC CAISESQRGGSYEQYF
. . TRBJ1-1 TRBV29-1 TGCAGCGTTGAAGATCCATGGGGAGGTGAAGCTTTCTTT CSVEDPWGGEAFF
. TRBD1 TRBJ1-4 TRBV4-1 TGCGCCAGCAGCCAAGATAGGTACGACAGGGGTTATGAAAAACTGTTTTTT CASSQDRYDRGYEKLFF
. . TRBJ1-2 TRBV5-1 TGCGCCAGCAGCTCCGGACAGCAAGGTGGCTACACCTTC CASSSGQQGGYTF
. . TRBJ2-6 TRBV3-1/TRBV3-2 TGTGCCAGCAGCCAATCCGTCCCCGGGGCCAACGTCCTGACTTTC CASSQSVPGANVLTF
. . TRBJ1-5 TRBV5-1 TGCGCCAGCAGCTTCGGGGTGGGGATCAATCAGCCCCAGCATTTT CASSFGVGINQPQHF
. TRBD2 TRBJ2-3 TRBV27 TGTGCCAGCAGTTTCCGAAGGACTAGCGGGAGGGTAGGCACAGATACGCAGTATTTT CASSFRRTSGRVGTDTQYF
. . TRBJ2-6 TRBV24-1 TGTGCCACCGAACAGGTGACATCCTCTGGGGCCAACGTCCTGACTTTC CATEQVTSSGANVLTF
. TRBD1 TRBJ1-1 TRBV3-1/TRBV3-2 TGTGCCAGCAGCCGCAGAGGACAGGGAACTGAAGCTTTCTTT CASSRRGQGTEAFF
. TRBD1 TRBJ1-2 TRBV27 TGTGCCACTCGGATTGGGACAGGCTATGGCTACACCTTC CATRIGTGYGYTF
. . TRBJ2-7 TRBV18 TGTGCCAGCTCACCACCCGGAAAGGCAGGTATCTACGAGCAGTACTTC CASSPPGKAGIYEQYF
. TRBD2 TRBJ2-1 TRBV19 TGTGCCAGTAGAACCGACAGGGGCTCTAGCGGGAGGGTAAATGAGCAGTTCTTC CASRTDRGSSGRVNEQFF
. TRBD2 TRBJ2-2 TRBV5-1 TGCGCCAGCAGCTTGGTTTTTAGCGGGAGCCCCACCGGGGAGCTGTTTTTT CASSLVFSGSPTGELFF
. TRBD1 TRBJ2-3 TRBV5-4 TGTGCCAGCAGCTGGGACAGCAGCACAGATACGCAGTATTTT CASSWDSSTDTQYF